A single sample is the source of the 21 T cell receptor beta chains below, sequenced in a study of PD-1 blockade in classical Hodgkin lymphoma. Here immunoSEQ multiplex PCR was the method, and the copy in TCRdb shows in-frame clones only, minus some. This sample yields 20,000 to 25,000 clones, of which around 80% are seen a single time; roughly 42% belongs to the top ten. Relapse after autologous stem cell transplantation occurred in every patient, and brentuximab vedotin exposure varied. Here the sequenced sample was peripheral blood mononuclear cells (PBMCs), taken before the second cycle of nivolumab. Receptors were obtained from a human donor with classical Hodgkin lymphoma.

This sequence joins TRBV29-1 and TRBJ1-4; 10 nucleotides agree with TRBD1. J lost 8 bases, V lost 7 bases, and 7 bases had no gene match. Germline V gives CDR1 SQVTM, CDR2 ANQGSEA. This CDR3 has 13 residues. The chain's CDR3 is CSGGQGKEEKLFF. The DNA for the CDR3 is TGCAGCGGGGGACAGGGGAAGGAGGAAAAACTGTTTTTT. Full variable domain (remainder filled in from reference TRBV29-1 and TRBJ1-4): SAVISQKPSRDICQRGTSLTIQCQVDSQVTMMFWYRQQPGQSLTLIATANQGSEATYESGFVIDKFPISRPNLTFSTLTVSNMSPEDSSIYLCSGGQGKEEKLFFGSGTQLSVL.

The J gene is TRBJ1-2, the V gene TRBV7-2; 7 bases are shared with TRBD1. There are 13 residues in the CDR3. CDR1 is SGHTA and CDR2 is FQGNSA in the germline V gene. Losses at the gene ends were 5 bases for V and 4 bases for J; bases not matched to a gene: 4. CDR3 region: CASSARGAYGYTF. The CDR3 nucleotides are TGTGCCAGCAGCGCCAGGGGGGCCTATGGCTACACCTTC.

The chain recombines TRBV5-3 with TRBJ1-3, with 7 positions matching TRBD1. TRBV5-3 is identified as an open reading frame with a role that is uncertain. This CDR3 is built from 15 residues. The junction had 6 bases not matched to a gene; V was cut back by 2 bases and J by 4 bases. In nucleotides, the CDR3 is TGTGCCAGAAGCTTTTGCCCGACAGGGGGAAACACCATATATTTT. It is translated as CARSFCPTGGNTIYF.

This chain links TRBV5-1 with TRBJ2-7, with D perhaps matching TRBD1 (6 bases). Germline CDR1 is SGHRS and CDR2 is YFSETQ. Trimming removed 3 bases from V and 0 bases from J, with 7 bases in between. The CDR3 runs 13 residues. The CDR3 loop is CASSSDSSYEQYF. The CDR3 DNA reads TGCGCCAGCAGCTCGGACAGCTCCTACGAGCAGTACTTC.

The V gene is TRBV6-1, the J gene TRBJ1-5; D is uncertain. Trimming took off 3 bases at V and 4 bases at J, with 7 bases between the two ends. The CDR3 extends over 13 amino acids. Germline CDR1 and CDR2: MNHNS and SASEGT. CDR3 loop: CASSDWRNQPQHF. DNA of the CDR3: TGTGCCAGCAGTGACTGGCGTAATCAGCCCCAGCATTTT.

CDR3 DNA sequence: TGCGCCAGCAGCTCCACACGGGGTATGAACGATGCTTTCTTT. Its translation: CASSSTRGMNDAFF. J is TRBJ1-1 and V is TRBV5-1; D call uncertain. Germline CDR1 SGHRS, CDR2 YFSETQ. V lost 3 bases and J lost 11, with 20 bases in between. This CDR3 contains 14 residues.

This clone was seen only once. The V and J genes are TRBV19 and TRBJ2-7; D not resolved. The CDR3 length is 13 residues. Germline CDR1 and CDR2: LNHDA and SQIVND (reference sequence). The V end was cut by 3 bases, the J end by 3 bases, with 9 bases between. DNA of the CDR3: TGTGCCAGTAGTATCGACGTTTACTACGAGCAGTACTTC. Protein: CASSIDVYYEQYF.

The sample holds one count of this clone. V usage is TRBV7-9 and J usage is TRBJ2-3, with a possible D match to TRBD2 (6 bases). There are 13 residues in the CDR3. Germline V gene lookup returns CDR1 SEHNR and CDR2 FQNEAQ (reference sequence). Trimming stripped 8 bases from V and 3 bases from J, with 12 bases between. CDR3 sequence (DNA): TGTGCCAGCTTTAGCGGTTCGACAGATACGCAGTATTTT. Translated: CASFSGSTDTQYF.

The rearrangement links TRBV4-1 to TRBJ2-7; D perhaps matches TRBD2 (7 bases). In germline, CDR1 is MGHRA, CDR2 YSYEKL. Trimming cost V 1 base and J 4 bases, with 14 bases left between them. The CDR3 contains 15 residues. Here the CDR3 DNA reads TGCGCCAGCAGCCAAGGCCCGAGGGGGGGATACGAGCAGTACTTC. It encodes CASSQGPRGGYEQYF.

This clone showed up just a few times. The chain joins TRBV5-1 to TRBJ1-1, with D tentatively TRBD1 (5 bases). The germline V gene encodes CDR1 SGHRS and CDR2 YFSETQ. This CDR3 is built from 14 residues. Trimming pared 5 bases from V and 5 bases from J, leaving 16 bases between. The CDR3 protein is CASRTGTRETEAFF. Here the CDR3 DNA reads TGCGCCAGCAGAACGGGGACGCGGGAGACTGAAGCTTTCTTT.

The chain carries TRBV11-2 and TRBJ1-2; possibly TRBD1 for D (5 bases). Trimming removed 6 bases at V and 3 bases at J, with 8 bases between. Looked up from germline, CDR1 is SGHAT and CDR2 is FQNNGV. The CDR3 runs 12 residues. The CDR3 here is CASSQGYYGYTF. CDR3 DNA sequence: TGTGCCAGCAGTCAGGGTTACTATGGCTACACCTTC.

This chain uses TRBV18 with TRBJ1-1; no definite D call. The CDR3 sequence is 15 residues long. V dropped 3 bases and J dropped 0 bases, with 11 bases sitting between them. Per germline, CDR1 KGHSH and CDR2 LQKENI. The CDR3 nucleotides read TGTGCCAGCTCACCGACGTCACATGTGAACACTGAAGCTTTCTTT. Translation: CASSPTSHVNTEAFF.

This chain links TRBV5-4 with TRBJ2-5; D remains ambiguous. Germline V gene data show CDR1 as SGHNT and CDR2 as YYREEE (reference sequence). The CDR3 is made up of 12 amino acids. The V end lost 0 bases, the J end lost 0 bases, and 0 bases lay between the germline ends. The CDR3 spells CASSLDQETQYF. CDR3 in DNA: TGTGCCAGCAGCTTGGACCAAGAGACCCAGTACTTC. Combining the CDR3 with reference TRBV5-4 and TRBJ2-5 gives the whole variable domain ETGVTQSPTHLIKTRGQQVTLRCSSQSGHNTVSWYQQALGQGPQFIFQYYREEENGRGNFPPRFSGLQFPNYSSELNVNALELDDSALYLCASSLDQETQYFGPGTRLLVL.

Only a few counts were recorded for this clone. The J gene is TRBJ2-5, the V gene TRBV7-7; TRBD1 matches at 8 bases. The CDR3 sequence is 15 residues long. CDR1 and CDR2 (germline): SSHAT, FNYEAQ (reference sequence). V gave up 5 bases and J gave up 3 bases; unmatched junction bases: 8. The CDR3 DNA sequence: TGTGCCAGCAGCCTTTTCGACAGGGGTGAAGAGACCCAGTACTTC. Its protein product is CASSLFDRGEETQYF.

This chain uses TRBV5-6 with TRBJ1-2; D may be TRBD1 (6 bases). Trimming took off 1 base at V and 2 bases at J, with 9 bases between the two ends. The CDR3 contains 14 residues. Looked up from germline, CDR1 is SGHDT and CDR2 is YYEEEE. The CDR3 DNA reads TGTGCCAGCAGCTTGACAGGGACGAACTATGGCTACACCTTC. This translates into CASSLTGTNYGYTF.

The V and J genes are TRBV20-1 and TRBJ1-2; 9 positions match TRBD1. V trimming: 5 bases; J trimming: 8 bases; junction bases outside the gene matches: 3. Germline V gives CDR1 DFQATT, CDR2 SNEGSKA (reference sequence). The CDR3 contains 11 residues. CDR3 residues: CSAGTGQGYTF. The CDR3 DNA follows: TGCAGTGCTGGGACAGGGCAAGGCTACACCTTC.

This sequence joins TRBV7-9 and TRBJ2-5; no clear D. The CDR3 is 12 amino acids. Germline V gives CDR1 SEHNR, CDR2 FQNEAQ (reference sequence). Deletions cut 3 bases from V and 5 bases from J, with 7 bases between. CDR3 sequence reads: CASSLGVETQYF. CDR3 bases: TGTGCCAGCAGCTTGGGTGTTGAGACCCAGTACTTC.

A few counts support this clone. The genes are TRBV5-1 and TRBJ1-2, with a possible D match to TRBD1 (6 bases). V was pared by 4 bases and J by 4 bases, with 14 bases between. This CDR3 region has 14 residues. Per the germline V gene, CDR1 is SGHRS and CDR2 is YFSETQ. CDR3 nucleotide sequence: TGCGCCAGCAGCAACCGGGACACCTCCTATGGCTACACCTTC. It is translated as CASSNRDTSYGYTF.

The chain employs TRBV2 and TRBJ1-1; D gene ambiguous. The CDR3 covers 13 residues. The V gene lost 6 bases and the J gene lost 6 bases, with 14 bases spanning the gap. From germline, CDR1 is SNHLY and CDR2 FYNNEI. CDR3 coding DNA: TGTGCCAGCAGGGCAGCGTCGTTCGCTGAAGCTTTCTTT. It translates to CASRAASFAEAFF.

The chain recombines TRBV6-1 with TRBJ1-5; 7 nucleotides align to TRBD1. CDR1 and CDR2 from the germline V gene are MNHNS and SASEGT. V lost 4 bases and J lost 4; bases outside the gene matches: 4. The CDR3 covers 14 residues. CDR3 coding DNA: TGTGCCAGCAGTGTGTCAGGGGGAAATCAGCCCCAGCATTTT. Protein product: CASSVSGGNQPQHF.

This clone was seen a single time. This chain connects TRBV29-1 to TRBJ2-5; tentatively, D is TRBD1 (5 bases). Per germline, CDR1 SQVTM and CDR2 ANQGSEA. The ends were cut back, 4 bases at V and 3 bases at J, with 9 bases in the middle. The CDR3 covers 12 residues. Here the CDR3 DNA reads TGCAGCGTTGGGGTGACAGAAGAGACCCAGTACTTC. This sequence encodes CSVGVTEETQYF. The complete variable domain, with remaining parts taken from reference TRBV29-1 and TRBJ2-5, reads SAVISQKPSRDICQRGTSLTIQCQVDSQVTMMFWYRQQPGQSLTLIATANQGSEATYESGFVIDKFPISRPNLTFSTLTVSNMSPEDSSIYLCSVGVTEETQYFGPGTRLLVL.